This T cell receptor beta chain was sequenced during a study of naive and memory T cell subsets. CD8 T cells were positively selected from what remained after CD4 positive selection. Germline CDR1 GTSNPN, CDR2 SVGIG (reference sequence). The CDR3 spans 12 residues. V was pared by 0 bases and J by 9 bases, with 6 bases between. A few counts support this clonotype. The beta constant-region primer was an equimolar mix of two oligonucleotides covering TRBC1 and TRBC2. An oligonucleotide with the SP2 primer and a 12-nucleotide UMI was ligated to the cDNA 3' end. Via MiXCR, TCRdb re-called the UMI-ligation and nested PCR reads, giving one row per CDR3 protein. Counted here are around 160,000 distinct CDR3 sequences, about 15% occurring once; the ten biggest clones make up about 0.13%.

J is TRBJ2-6 and V is TRBV30, with a weak D call TRBD2 (6 bases). The sequence came from a human donor in good health. Sequenced: naive CD4+ T cells from blood. CDR3 nucleotides: TGTGCCTGGAGTGTCGGGAGCAACGTCCTGACTTTC. It codes for CAWSVGSNVLTF.